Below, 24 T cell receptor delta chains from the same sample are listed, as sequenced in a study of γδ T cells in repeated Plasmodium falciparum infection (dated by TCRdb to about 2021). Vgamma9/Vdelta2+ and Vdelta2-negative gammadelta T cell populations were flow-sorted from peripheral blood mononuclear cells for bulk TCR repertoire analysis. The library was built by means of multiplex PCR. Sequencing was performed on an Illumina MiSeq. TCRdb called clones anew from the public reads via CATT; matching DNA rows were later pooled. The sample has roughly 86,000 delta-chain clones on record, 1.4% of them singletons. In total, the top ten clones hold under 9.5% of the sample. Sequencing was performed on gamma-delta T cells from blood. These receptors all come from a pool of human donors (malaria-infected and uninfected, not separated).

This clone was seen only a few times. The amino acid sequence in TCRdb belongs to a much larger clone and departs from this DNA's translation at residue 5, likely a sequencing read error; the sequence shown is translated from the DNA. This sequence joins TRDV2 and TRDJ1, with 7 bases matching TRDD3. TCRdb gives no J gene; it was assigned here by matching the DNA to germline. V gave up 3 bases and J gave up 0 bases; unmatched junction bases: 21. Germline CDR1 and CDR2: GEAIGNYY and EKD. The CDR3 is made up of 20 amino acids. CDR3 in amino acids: CACDALGNTHPEGYTDKLIF. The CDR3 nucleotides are TGTGCCTGTGACGCACTGGGGAATACCCACCCTGAGGGGTACACCGATAAACTCATCTTT.

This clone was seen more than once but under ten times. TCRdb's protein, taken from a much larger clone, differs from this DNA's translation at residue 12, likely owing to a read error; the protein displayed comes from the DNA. The CDR3: CSSTGGSSYTDELIF. CDR3 in DNA: TGTTCCTCAACTGGGGGATCTTCGTACACCGACGAACTCATCTTT. The V and J genes are TRAV14/DV4 and TRDJ1, with 10 positions matching TRDD3. Per germline, CDR1 TSDPSYG and CDR2 QGSYDQQN (reference sequence). This CDR3 spans 15 amino acids.

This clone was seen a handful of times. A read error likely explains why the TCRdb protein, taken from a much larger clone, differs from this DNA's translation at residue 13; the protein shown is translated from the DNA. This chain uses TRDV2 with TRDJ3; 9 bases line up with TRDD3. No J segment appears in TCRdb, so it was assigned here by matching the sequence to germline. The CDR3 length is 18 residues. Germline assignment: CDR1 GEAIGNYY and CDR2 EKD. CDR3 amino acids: CACDTVLGDSWDARQMFF. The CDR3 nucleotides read TGTGCCTGTGACACCGTACTGGGGGACTCCTGGGACGCCCGACAGATGTTTTTC.

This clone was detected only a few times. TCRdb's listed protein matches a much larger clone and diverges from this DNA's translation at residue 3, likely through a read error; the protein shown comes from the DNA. CDR3 sequence (DNA): TGTGCCCTTGGGGGCCCTCAAAGCTGGGTGGAAACCGATAAACTCATCTTT. It translates to CALGGPQSWVETDKLIF. The genes are TRDV3 and TRDJ1; TRDD3 is a possible D gene (6 bases). The J gene, not given by TCRdb, was assigned here from a germline match of the nucleotide sequence. V was cut by 5 bases and J by 2 bases, with 27 bases left in between. Germline V CDR1 and CDR2: TVYSNPD, GDNSRS (reference sequence). The CDR3 length is 17 residues.

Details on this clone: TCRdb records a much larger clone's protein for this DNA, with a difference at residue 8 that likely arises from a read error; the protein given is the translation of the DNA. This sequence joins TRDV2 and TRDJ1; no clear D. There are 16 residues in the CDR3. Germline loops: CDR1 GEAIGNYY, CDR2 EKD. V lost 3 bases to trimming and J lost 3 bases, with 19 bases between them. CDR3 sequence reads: CACDQCRASKPDKLIF. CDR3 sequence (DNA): TGTGCCTGTGACCAATGCCGCGCCTCCAAGCCCGATAAACTCATCTTT.

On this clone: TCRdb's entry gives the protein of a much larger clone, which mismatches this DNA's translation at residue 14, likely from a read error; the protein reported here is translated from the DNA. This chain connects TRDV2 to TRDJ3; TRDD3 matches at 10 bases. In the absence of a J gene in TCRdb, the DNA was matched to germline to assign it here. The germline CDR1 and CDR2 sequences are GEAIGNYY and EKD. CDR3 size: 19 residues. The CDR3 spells CACDTVWGISSWDARQMFF. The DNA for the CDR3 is TGTGCCTGTGACACCGTCTGGGGGATAAGCTCCTGGGACGCCCGACAGATGTTTTTC.

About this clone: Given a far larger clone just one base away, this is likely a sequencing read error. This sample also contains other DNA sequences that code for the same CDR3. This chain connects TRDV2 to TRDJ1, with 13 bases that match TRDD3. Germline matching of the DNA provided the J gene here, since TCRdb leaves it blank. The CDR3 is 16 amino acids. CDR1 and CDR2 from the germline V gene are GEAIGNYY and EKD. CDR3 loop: CACDTYWGIRTDKLIF. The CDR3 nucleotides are TGTGCCTGTGACACGTACTGGGGGATACGCACCGACAAACTCATCTTT.

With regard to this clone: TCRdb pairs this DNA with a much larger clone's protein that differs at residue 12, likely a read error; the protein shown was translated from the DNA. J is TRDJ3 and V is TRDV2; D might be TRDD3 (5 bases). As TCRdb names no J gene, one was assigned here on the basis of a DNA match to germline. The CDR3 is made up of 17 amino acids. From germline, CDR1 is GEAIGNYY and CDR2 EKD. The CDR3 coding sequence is TGTGCCTGTGTGAGAGATAGCAGCTCCTGGGACGCCCGACAGATGTTTTTC. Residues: CACVRDSSSWDARQMFF.

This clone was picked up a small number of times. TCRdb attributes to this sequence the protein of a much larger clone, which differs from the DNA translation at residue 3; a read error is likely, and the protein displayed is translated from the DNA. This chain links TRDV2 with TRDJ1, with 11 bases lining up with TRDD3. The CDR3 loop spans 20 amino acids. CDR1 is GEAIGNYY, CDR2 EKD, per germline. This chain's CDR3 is CARDTGLPTVLGDTTDKLIF. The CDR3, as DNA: TGTGCCCGTGACACCGGCCTTCCTACCGTCCTGGGGGATACTACCGATAAACTCATCTTT.

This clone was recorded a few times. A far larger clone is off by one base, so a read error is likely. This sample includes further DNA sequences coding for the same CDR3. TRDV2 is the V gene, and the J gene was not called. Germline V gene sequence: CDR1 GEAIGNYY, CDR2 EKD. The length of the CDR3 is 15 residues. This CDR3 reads CACDTVQRVTDKLIF. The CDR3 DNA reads TGTGCCTGTGACACGGTCCAGCGCGTTACCGATAAACTCATCTTC.

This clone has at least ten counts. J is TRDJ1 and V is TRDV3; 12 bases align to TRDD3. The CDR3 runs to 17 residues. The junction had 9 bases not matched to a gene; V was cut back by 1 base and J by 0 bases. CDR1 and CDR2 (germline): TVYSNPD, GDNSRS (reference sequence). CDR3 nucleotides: TGTGCCTTTACGATCTGGGGGATACGGTATGACACCGATAAACTCATCTTT. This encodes CAFTIWGIRYDTDKLIF.

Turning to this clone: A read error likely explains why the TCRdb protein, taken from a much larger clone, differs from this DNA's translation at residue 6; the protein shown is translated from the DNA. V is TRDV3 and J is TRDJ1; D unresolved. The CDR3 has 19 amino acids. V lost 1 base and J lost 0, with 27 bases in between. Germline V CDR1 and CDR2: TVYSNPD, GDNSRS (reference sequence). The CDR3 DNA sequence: TGTGCCTTTACAGCTCAGTCCAACGGAGGGTTGGACTACACCGATAAACTCATCTTT. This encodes CAFTAQSNGGLDYTDKLIF. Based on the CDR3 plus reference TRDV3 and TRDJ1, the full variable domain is CDKVTQSSPDQTVASGSEVVLLCTYDTVYSNPDLFWYRIRPDYSFQFVFYGDNSRSEGADFTQGRFSVKHILTQKAFHLVISPVRTEDSATYYCAFTAQSNGGLDYTDKLIFGKGTRVTVEP.

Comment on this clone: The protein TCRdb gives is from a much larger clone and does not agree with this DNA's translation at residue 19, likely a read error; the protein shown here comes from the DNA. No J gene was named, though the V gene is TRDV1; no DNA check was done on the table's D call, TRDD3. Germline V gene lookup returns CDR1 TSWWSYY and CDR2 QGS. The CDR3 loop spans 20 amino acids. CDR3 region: CALGELALVDWGRSTDKLTF. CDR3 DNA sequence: TGTGCTCTTGGGGAACTAGCGTTGGTTGACTGGGGGAGGAGCACCGATAAACTCACCTTT.

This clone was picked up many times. The CDR3 region has the DNA TGTGCCTGTGACTCGATCGGAGGGATGGGGCCCATTAGCTCCTGGGACACCCGACAGATGTTTTTC. Amino acids: CACDSIGGMGPISSWDTRQMFF. V and J are TRDV2 and TRDJ3, with D perhaps TRDD3 (5 bases). CDR1 and CDR2 from the germline V gene are GEAIGNYY and EKD. This CDR3 spans 22 amino acids. V gave up 3 bases and J gave up 0 bases, with 26 bases separating them.

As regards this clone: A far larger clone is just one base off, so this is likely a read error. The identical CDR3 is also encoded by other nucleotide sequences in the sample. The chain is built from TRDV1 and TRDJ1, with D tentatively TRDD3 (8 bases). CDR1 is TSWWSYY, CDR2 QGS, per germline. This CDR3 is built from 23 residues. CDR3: CALGELQDFLLTYWGVYTDKLIF. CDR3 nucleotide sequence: TGTGCTCTTGGGGAACTTCAGGATTTCCTACTAACGTACTGGGGGGTGTACACCGATAAGCTCATCTTT.

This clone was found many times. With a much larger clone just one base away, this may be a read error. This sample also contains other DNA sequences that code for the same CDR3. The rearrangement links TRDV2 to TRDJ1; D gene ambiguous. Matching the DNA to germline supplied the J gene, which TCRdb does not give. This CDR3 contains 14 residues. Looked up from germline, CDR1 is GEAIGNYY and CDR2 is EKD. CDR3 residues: CACDALVHTDKLIF. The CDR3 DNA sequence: TGCGCCTGTGACGCGCTCGTCCACACCGATAAACTCATCTTT.

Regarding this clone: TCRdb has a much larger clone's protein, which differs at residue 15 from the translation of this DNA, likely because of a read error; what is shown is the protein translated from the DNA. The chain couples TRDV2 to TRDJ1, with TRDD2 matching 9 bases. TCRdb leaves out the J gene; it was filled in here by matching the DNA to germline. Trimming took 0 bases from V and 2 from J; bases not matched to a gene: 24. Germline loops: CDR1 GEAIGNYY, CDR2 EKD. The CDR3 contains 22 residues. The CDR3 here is CACDTSFLPTSRWGVRTDKLIF. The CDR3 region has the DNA TGTGCCTGTGACACCTCCTTCCTTCCTACCTCGCGCTGGGGGGTAAGGACCGATAAACTCATCTTT.

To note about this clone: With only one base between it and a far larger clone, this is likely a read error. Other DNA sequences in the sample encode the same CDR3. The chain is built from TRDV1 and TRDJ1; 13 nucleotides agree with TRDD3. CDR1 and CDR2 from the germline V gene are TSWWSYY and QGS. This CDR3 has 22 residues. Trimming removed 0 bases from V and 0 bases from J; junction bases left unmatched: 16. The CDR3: CALGELGSSRTGGYVDTDKLIF. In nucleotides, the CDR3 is TGTGCTCTTGGGGAACTGGGATCAAGTCGCACTGGGGGATACGTCGACACCGATAAACTCATCTTT.

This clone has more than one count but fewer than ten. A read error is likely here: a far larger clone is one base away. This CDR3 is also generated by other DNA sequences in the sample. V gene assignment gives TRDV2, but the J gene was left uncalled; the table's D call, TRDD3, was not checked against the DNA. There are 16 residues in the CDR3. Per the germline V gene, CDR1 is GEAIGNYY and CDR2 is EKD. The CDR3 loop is CACDQLGDTLKRKLIF. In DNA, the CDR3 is TGTGCCTGTGACCAACTGGGGGATACGCTCAAACGTAAGCTCATCTTT.

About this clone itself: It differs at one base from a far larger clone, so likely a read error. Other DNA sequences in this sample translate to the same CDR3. Written as DNA, the CDR3 is TGTGCCTGTTTCGTACTGGGGGATGTCCCGGGCGATAAACTCATCTTT. Residues: CACFVLGDVPGDKLIF. The J gene is TRDJ1, the V gene TRDV2; 10 bases align to TRDD3. TCRdb records no J gene; here it was assigned by comparing the DNA to germline. With V trimmed by 6 bases and J by 4 bases, 13 bases remained unmatched. CDR1 is GEAIGNYY and CDR2 is EKD in the germline V gene. The CDR3 has 16 amino acids.

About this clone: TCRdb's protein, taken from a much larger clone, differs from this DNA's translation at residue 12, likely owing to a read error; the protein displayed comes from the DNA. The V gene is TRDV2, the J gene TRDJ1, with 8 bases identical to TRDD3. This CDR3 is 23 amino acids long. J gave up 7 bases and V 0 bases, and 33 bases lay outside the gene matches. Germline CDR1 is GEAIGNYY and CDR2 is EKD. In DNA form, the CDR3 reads TGTGCCTGTGACACCGCCCCGGCACGTGGAGTGTGGGATACGACCTACCTACCTGGTAAACTCATCTTT. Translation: CACDTAPARGVWDTTYLPGKLIF.

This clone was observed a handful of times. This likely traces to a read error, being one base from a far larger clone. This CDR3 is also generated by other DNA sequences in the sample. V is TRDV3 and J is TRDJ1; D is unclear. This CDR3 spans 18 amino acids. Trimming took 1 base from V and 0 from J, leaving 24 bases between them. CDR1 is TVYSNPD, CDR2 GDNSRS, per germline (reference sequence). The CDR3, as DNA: TGTGCCTTTATAGTTAATCAGGGGCTCCTGACGTACACCGATAAACTCATCTTT. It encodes CAFIVNQGLLTYTDKLIF.

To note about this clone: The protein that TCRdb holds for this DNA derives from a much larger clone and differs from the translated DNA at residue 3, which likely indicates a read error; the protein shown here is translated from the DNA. DNA of the CDR3: TGTGCCCTCCCTCCGTGGGGGATACGCCAGTACACCGATAAACTCATCTTT. Protein product: CALPPWGIRQYTDKLIF. The V and J genes are TRDV3 and TRDJ1; 11 nucleotides line up with TRDD3. The V and J ends lost 5 bases and 0 bases, in that order; junction bases with no gene match: 14. CDR1 and CDR2 (germline): TVYSNPD, GDNSRS (reference sequence). CDR3 length equals 17 residues.

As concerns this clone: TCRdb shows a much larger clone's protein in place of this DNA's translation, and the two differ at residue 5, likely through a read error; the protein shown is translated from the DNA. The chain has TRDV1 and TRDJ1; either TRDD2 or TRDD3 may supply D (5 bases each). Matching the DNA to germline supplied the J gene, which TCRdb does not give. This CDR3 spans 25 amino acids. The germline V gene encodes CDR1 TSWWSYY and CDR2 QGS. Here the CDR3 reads CALGKLLTALPGVLEVTLYTDKLIF. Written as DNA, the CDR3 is TGTGCTCTTGGGAAACTGTTGACAGCCCTACCCGGTGTACTGGAGGTCACACTGTACACCGATAAACTCATCTTT.